This passage covers 14 T cell receptor beta chains from one sample sequenced in a study of human T cells and chemical hapten exposure (dated by TCRdb to the early 2020s). Libraries were constructed by RACE. Sequenced using a NextSeq 500. TCRdb's own reprocessing of the public reads used fastp at Q25 and MiXCR and kept productive beta chains. All rows with the same CDR3 protein become a single entry with the most common DNA and genes. This sample lists roughly 180,000 distinct CDR3 sequences; 20% to 25% were detected once. Together, the top ten hold under 7.5% of the sample. According to the study, the label for this sample's time point signals: patch test 1, 2 weeks after DPC sensitization. Taken with the paper, the label for treatment or condition translates to: therapeutic diphenylcyclopropenone sensitization with weekly scalp DPC. The sequenced sample was whole blood, obtained in connection with sensitization to the hapten diphenylcyclopropenone (DPC). The receptors were sampled from a woman aged 45-65 years with alopecia areata. Some clones in this sample may be carry-over from other donors' samples.

The genes are TRBV10-3 and TRBJ2-1; 8 bases agree with TRBD1. The CDR3 sequence is 16 residues long. With 0 bases clipped from V and 4 bases from J, the junction kept 5 bases outside the gene matches. In germline, CDR1 is ENHRY, CDR2 SYGVKD. The CDR3 DNA is TGTGCCATCAGTGAGTCCCGGACAGGGTCGTACAATGAGCAGTTCTTC. Translated: CAISESRTGSYNEQFF.

There are a few counts of this clonotype. The gene calls are TRBV24-1 and TRBJ2-5, with a tentative D call TRBD2 (6 bases). This CDR3 region has 17 residues. V was clipped by 7 bases and J by 2 bases, with 22 bases between them. Germline V CDR1 and CDR2: KGHDR, SFDVKD. The CDR3 here is CATSEGRWEVGQETQYF. The DNA for the CDR3 is TGTGCCACCAGCGAGGGTCGGTGGGAGGTAGGGCAAGAGACCCAGTACTTC.

The rearrangement links TRBV6-6 to TRBJ2-1; the D gene is possibly TRBD2 (6 bases). V gave up 7 bases and J gave up 2 bases, with 12 bases separating them. CDR3 size: 14 residues. Germline values: CDR1 MNHNY, CDR2 SVGAGI (reference sequence). The CDR3 DNA sequence: TGTGCCAGCATGGCGGGACGGACCTACAATGAGCAGTTCTTC. As protein: CASMAGRTYNEQFF.

The DNA for the CDR3 is TGTGCCAGCAGCTTCGTGGGAGCACCCCTCCACTTT. Translation gives CASSFVGAPLHF. This rearrangement joins TRBV7-2 to TRBJ1-6; D is unresolved. The CDR3 has 12 residues. The V gene's germline CDR1 is SGHTA and CDR2 FQGNSA. The V and J ends lost 3 bases and 11 bases respectively, with 8 bases between them.

This clonotype was observed a handful of times. V and J are TRBV7-2 and TRBJ2-3; no clear D. This CDR3 region has 14 residues. Trimming cost V 6 bases and J 4 bases, with 14 bases left between them. Germline V gene data show CDR1 as SGHTA and CDR2 as FQGNSA. The CDR3 DNA is TGTGCCAGCAGTCCTACGGTCCGGCCAGATACGCAGTATTTT. Protein: CASSPTVRPDTQYF.

J is TRBJ2-1 and V is TRBV20-1; 9 bases are a match to TRBD2. V shed 0 bases, J shed 8 bases, and the junction held 8 bases outside the gene matches. CDR3 size: 15 residues. Germline loops: CDR1 DFQATT, CDR2 SNEGSKA (reference sequence). This CDR3 is CSARDPAGGPYEQFF. The CDR3 DNA reads TGCAGTGCTAGAGATCCCGCGGGAGGGCCCTATGAGCAGTTCTTC.

V usage is TRBV18 and J usage is TRBJ2-7; a weak D match, TRBD2 (6 bases). Germline V CDR1 and CDR2: KGHSH, LQKENI. V lost 6 bases to trimming and J lost 0 bases, with 15 bases between them. The CDR3 covers 15 residues. The CDR3, as DNA: TGTGCCAGCTCGCCTGGGACTGAAGTCTCCTACGAGCAGTACTTC. Protein product: CASSPGTEVSYEQYF.

DNA for the CDR3: TGCAGTGCTAAGGGGGATCCAGATACGCAGTATTTT. It yields the protein CSAKGDPDTQYF. The gene calls are TRBV20-1 and TRBJ2-3, with a possible D match to TRBD1 (6 bases). Trimming removed 4 bases from V and 4 bases from J, with 9 bases in between. The germline CDR1 and CDR2 sequences are DFQATT and SNEGSKA (reference sequence). The CDR3 totals 12 residues.

The V gene is TRBV4-2, the J gene TRBJ1-5; TRBD1 aligns across 8 bases. Germline values: CDR1 LGHNA, CDR2 YNFKEQ. CDR3 size: 13 residues. The trim removed 8 bases at V and 9 bases at J, leaving 9 bases unmatched. The CDR3 region is CASQQGVSGPQHF. The CDR3 nucleotides are TGTGCCAGCCAACAGGGGGTCTCAGGGCCCCAGCATTTT.

The genes are TRBV5-1 and TRBJ2-2, with D possibly being TRBD1 or TRBD2 (5 bases each). This CDR3 spans 14 amino acids. V shed 6 bases and J shed 5 bases, with 14 bases lying between them. In germline, CDR1 is SGHRS, CDR2 YFSETQ. The CDR3: CASTAGARTGELFF. The CDR3 DNA is TGCGCCAGCACCGCCGGGGCGAGAACCGGGGAGCTGTTTTTT.

The chain joins TRBV5-1 to TRBJ2-3; D remains unclear. Trimming removed 0 bases from V and 1 base from J, with 15 bases in between. This CDR3 has 17 amino acids. CDR1 and CDR2 from the germline V gene are SGHRS and YFSETQ. The CDR3 DNA reads as TGCGCCAGCAGCTTGGATACTCTTGGTGCCGGCACAGATACGCAGTATTTT. Protein: CASSLDTLGAGTDTQYF.

This clonotype was counted between two and nine times. CDR3 nucleotide sequence: TGCGCCAGCAGCTTCCGTGCAGGGGAGGTTGTCACCGGGGAGCTGTTTTTT. It specifies CASSFRAGEVVTGELFF. This chain joins TRBV5-1 and TRBJ2-2; D is possibly TRBD1 or TRBD2 (6 bases each). V lost 2 bases, J lost 4 bases, and 18 bases lay in between. The V gene's germline CDR1 is SGHRS and CDR2 YFSETQ. This CDR3 spans 17 amino acids.

The V call is TRBV15, the J call TRBJ1-2; D remains unclear. Germline CDR1 and CDR2: LNHNV and YYDKDF (reference sequence). The CDR3 has 15 residues. V was clipped by 0 bases and J by 4 bases, with 12 bases between them. CDR3 nucleotide sequence: TGTGCCACCAGCAGAGATCTTGCGGGGAGCTATGGCTACACCTTC. This encodes CATSRDLAGSYGYTF.

This sequence joins TRBV27 and TRBJ1-5; D might be TRBD1 (6 bases). The CDR3 runs 17 residues. V dropped 6 bases and J dropped 4 bases, with 22 bases sitting between them. In germline, CDR1 is MNHEY, CDR2 SMNVEV (reference sequence). The CDR3 spells CASSPLAGAISNQPQHF. Here the CDR3 DNA reads TGTGCCAGCAGCCCTCTGGCAGGGGCAATAAGTAATCAGCCCCAGCATTTT.